This TCR beta chain emerged from a study of T cell repertoires in cytomegalovirus infection. Whole-study results and caveats: Individuals carrying CMV plus the relevant HLA were identified by cumulative frequency of public TCR beta families.

The germline V gene encodes CDR1 SGHNT and CDR2 YYREEE (reference sequence). Trimming shortened V by 6 bases and J by 4 bases, and 14 bases separated the two germline ends. The CDR3 sequence is 14 residues long. A single record per CDR3 protein comes from TCRdb applying MiXCR to the reads. The sample lists about 360,000 distinct CDR3 sequences; around 18% were seen once. Of note for this clonotype: Its matching antigen is unknown.

This clonotype was sampled from a human donor in good health (CMV status not recorded). Some clones in this sample may be carry-over from other donors' samples. The chain carries TRBV5-4 and TRBJ2-1, with a tentative D call TRBD1 (5 bases). Material: PBMCs. CDR3 region: CASTLGVEYNEQFF. CDR3 DNA: TGTGCCAGCACCCTAGGGGTAGAGTACAATGAGCAGTTCTTC.